This TCR beta chain originates from a study of identical twins. Trimming pared 8 bases from V and 7 bases from J, leaving 12 bases between. The CDR3 extends over 13 amino acids. Germline CDR1 and CDR2: SGHAT and FQNNGV. One entry per CDR3 protein results from TCRdb running MiXCR on the 5' RACE reads. The data hold 200,000 or so distinct CDR3 sequences, with roughly 15% observed a single time. This clonotype was counted between two and nine times. These same data were also listed under a study on T cells expressing NK-cell markers. That investigation notes: A range of roughly 1.0-8% of CD8+ T cells consisted of dominant NKG2C+ clonotypes in about six donors.

The chain has TRBV11-2 and TRBJ1-6; no reliable D call. Sequences were obtained from CD8+ T cells sorted from blood. The sequence was collected from a woman aged 18 to 35 in good health. As DNA, the CDR3 is TGTGCCAGCGGCGGGCTAGCCAATTCACCCCTCCACTTT. Its translation: CASGGLANSPLHF. The variable domain in full, completed from reference TRBV11-2 and TRBJ1-6, reads EAGVAQSPRYKIIEKRQSVAFWCNPISGHATLYWYQQILGQGPKLLIQFQNNGVVDDSQLPKDRFSAERLKGVDSTLKIQPAKLEDSAVYLCASGGLANSPLHFGNGTRLTVT.